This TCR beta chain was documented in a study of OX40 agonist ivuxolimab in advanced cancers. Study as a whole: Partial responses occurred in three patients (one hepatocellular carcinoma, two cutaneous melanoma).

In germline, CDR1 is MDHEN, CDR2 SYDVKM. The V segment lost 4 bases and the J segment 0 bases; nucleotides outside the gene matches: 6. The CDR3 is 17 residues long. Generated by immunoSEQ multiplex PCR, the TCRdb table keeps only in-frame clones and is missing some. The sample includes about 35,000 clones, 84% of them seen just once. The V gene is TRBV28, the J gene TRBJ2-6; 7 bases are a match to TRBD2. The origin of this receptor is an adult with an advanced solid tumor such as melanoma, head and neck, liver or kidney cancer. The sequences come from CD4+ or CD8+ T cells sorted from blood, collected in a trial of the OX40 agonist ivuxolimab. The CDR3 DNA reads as TGTGCCAGCAGTTCGGCGGGAGCGAGCTCTGGGGCCAACGTCCTGACTTTC. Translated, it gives CASSSAGASSGANVLTF.